Detailed here is one T cell receptor beta chain. TCRdb independently ran MiXCR on the RT-PCR reads; one entry per CDR3 protein. The sample includes more than 850,000 distinct CDR3 sequences, roughly 18% seen only once; the top ten take 5% to 6.5%. This specimen comes from a study of patients and donors after allogeneic stem cell transplantation. The CDR3 is made up of 16 amino acids. Deletions cut 3 bases from V and 5 bases from J, with 17 bases between. The germline gives CDR1 KGHSH, CDR2 LQKENI. The genes are TRBV18 and TRBJ2-1; D not resolved. The sequenced material came from blood, either unsorted or a sorted T cell fraction (not recorded which). This clonotype was obtained from a human donor who was either an allogeneic HSCT recipient or a stem cell or donor lymphocyte infusion donor (not recorded which). It is not recorded whose cells these are; they may come from a transplant donor. As DNA, the CDR3 is TGTGCCAGCTCACCCCAGGTACTTTCTGATAACAATGAGCAGTTCTTC. It translates to CASSPQVLSDNNEQFF.